This T cell receptor (beta chain) came from a study of blood T cell repertoires in COVID-19. At the level of the study: Acute and convalescent COVID-19 specimens originated in the United States, Italy and Spain. T cells, B-cell-depleted T cells, or PBMCs provided the cDNA or gDNA that served as material.

TCRdb's copy holds only in-frame clones and misses some; the assay was immunoSEQ multiplex PCR. The data show a few hundred thousand clones, roughly 87% seen once. Recruits, aged roughly 18 to 89 years, lived in 20 to 30 US areas. Before being deemed recovered, Cohort 3 donors had two negative PCRs, clearance, or symptom resolution. The sequencing sample was made of PBMCs or T cells enriched from blood (not recorded which). This TCR derives from a young woman who had recovered from COVID-19.

CDR3 loop: CASSPGTGDSQPQHF. CDR3 DNA sequence: TGTGCCAGCTCACCCGGGACAGGGGATAGTCAGCCCCAGCATTTT. V is TRBV18 and J is TRBJ1-5; 10 positions agree with TRBD1. Trimming took 3 bases from V and 6 from J; bases not matched to a gene: 5. Germline V gene data show CDR1 as KGHSH and CDR2 as LQKENI. The CDR3 length is 15 residues.